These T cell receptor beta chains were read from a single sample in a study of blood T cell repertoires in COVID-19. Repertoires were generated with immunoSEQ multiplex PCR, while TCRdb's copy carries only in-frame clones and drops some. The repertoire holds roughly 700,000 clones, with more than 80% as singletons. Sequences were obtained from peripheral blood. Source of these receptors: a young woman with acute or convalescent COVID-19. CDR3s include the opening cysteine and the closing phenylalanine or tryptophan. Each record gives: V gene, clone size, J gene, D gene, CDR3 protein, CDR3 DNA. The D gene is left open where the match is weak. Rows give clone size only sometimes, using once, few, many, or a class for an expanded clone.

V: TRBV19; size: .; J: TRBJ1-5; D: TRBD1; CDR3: CASRGTGSNQPQHF; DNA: TGTGCCAGTAGGGGGACAGGTAGCAATCAGCCCCAGCATTTT
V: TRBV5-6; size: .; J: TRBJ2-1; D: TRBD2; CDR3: CASSLRLAGGNEQFF; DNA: TGTGCCAGCAGCCTCAGACTAGCGGGGGGTAATGAGCAGTTCTTC
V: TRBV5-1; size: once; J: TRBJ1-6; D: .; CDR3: CASSMLREKNSPLHF; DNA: TGCGCCAGCAGCATGCTCCGGGAGAAAAATTCACCCCTCCACTTT
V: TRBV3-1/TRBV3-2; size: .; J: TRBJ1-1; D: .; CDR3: CASSRRSTEAFF; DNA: TGTGCCAGCAGCCGTCGGTCTACTGAAGCTTTCTTT
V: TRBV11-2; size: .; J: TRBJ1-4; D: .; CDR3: CASSLEWGDERLFF; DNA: TGTGCCAGCAGCTTAGAGTGGGGGGATGAAAGACTGTTTTTT
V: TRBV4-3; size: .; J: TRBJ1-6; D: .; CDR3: CASSPKTQFNSPLHF; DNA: TGCGCCAGCAGCCCCAAGACACAGTTTAATTCACCCCTCCACTTT
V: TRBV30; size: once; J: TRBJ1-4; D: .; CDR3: CAWSGSWGDGKLFF; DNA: TGTGCCTGGAGTGGTTCCTGGGGAGATGGAAAACTGTTTTTT
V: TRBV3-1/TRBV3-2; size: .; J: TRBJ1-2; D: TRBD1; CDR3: CASSQDRGQGFYGYTF; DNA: TGTGCCAGCAGCCAAGATCGTGGACAGGGGTTCTATGGCTACACCTTC
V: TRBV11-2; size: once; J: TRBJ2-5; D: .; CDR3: CASSLDPGGGQETQYF; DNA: TGTGCCAGCAGCTTGGACCCGGGTGGCGGGCAGGAGACCCAGTACTTC
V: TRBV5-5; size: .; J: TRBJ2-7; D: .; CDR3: CASSWGLSEQYF; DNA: TGTGCCAGCAGCTGGGGCCTCTCCGAGCAGTACTTC
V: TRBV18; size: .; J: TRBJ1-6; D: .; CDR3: CASSPRADNNSPLHF; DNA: TGTGCCAGCTCACCACGGGCGGACAATAATTCACCCCTCCACTTT
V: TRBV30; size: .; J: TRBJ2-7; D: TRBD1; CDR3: CAWSGDRRFSSYEQYF; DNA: TGTGCCTGGAGTGGGGACAGGCGATTTAGCTCCTACGAGCAGTACTTC
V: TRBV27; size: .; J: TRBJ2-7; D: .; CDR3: CASSLSRDYEQYF; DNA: TGTGCCAGCAGTTTAAGCCGGGACTACGAGCAGTACTTC
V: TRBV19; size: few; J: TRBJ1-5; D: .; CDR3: CASEETGSNQPQHF; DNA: TGTGCCAGTGAGGAGACAGGTAGCAATCAGCCCCAGCATTTT
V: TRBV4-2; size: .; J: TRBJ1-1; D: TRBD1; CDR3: CASSQEGQVAEAFF; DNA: TGTGCCAGCAGCCAAGAAGGACAGGTTGCTGAAGCTTTCTTT
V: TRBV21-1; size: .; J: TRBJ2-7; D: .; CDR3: CASSKRPRDRAESEQYF; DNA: TGTGCCAGCAGCAAAAGGCCCCGGGACAGGGCTGAAAGCGAGCAGTACTTC
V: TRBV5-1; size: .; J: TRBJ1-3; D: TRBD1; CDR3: CASSPTGGRTGNTIYF; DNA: TGCGCCAGCAGCCCTACAGGGGGCAGGACTGGAAACACCATATATTTT
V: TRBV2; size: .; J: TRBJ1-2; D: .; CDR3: CASSEGTNLNYGYTF; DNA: TGTGCCAGCAGTGAAGGGACAAATCTCAACTATGGCTACACCTTC
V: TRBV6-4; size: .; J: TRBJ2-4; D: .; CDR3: CASSDFPGNIQYF; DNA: TGTGCCAGCAGTGACTTCCCCGGAAACATTCAGTACTTC
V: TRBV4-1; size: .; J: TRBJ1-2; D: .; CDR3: CASSQEGTGNYGYTF; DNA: TGCGCCAGCAGCCAAGAGGGAACAGGGAACTATGGCTACACCTTC
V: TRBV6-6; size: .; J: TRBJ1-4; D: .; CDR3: CASSYVVREKLFF; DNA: TGTGCCAGCAGTTACGTGGTGAGGGAAAAACTGTTTTTT
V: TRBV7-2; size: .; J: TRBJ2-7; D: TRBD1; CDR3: CASSFAGTGPYEQYF; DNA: TGTGCCAGCAGCTTCGCCGGGACAGGGCCCTACGAGCAGTACTTC
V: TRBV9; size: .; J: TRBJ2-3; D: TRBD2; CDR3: CASSDPPRGAYTDTQYF; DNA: TGTGCCAGCAGCGACCCCCCGCGGGGGGCGTACACAGATACGCAGTATTTT
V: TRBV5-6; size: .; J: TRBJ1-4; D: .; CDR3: CASSLGGAVGKLFF; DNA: TGTGCCAGCAGCTTGGGCGGGGCAGTCGGGAAACTGTTTTTT
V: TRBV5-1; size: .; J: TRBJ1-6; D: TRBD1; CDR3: CASSLGPLNRGPGNSPLHF; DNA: TGCGCCAGCAGCTTGGGGCCCCTTAACAGGGGTCCCGGTAATTCACCCCTCCACTTT
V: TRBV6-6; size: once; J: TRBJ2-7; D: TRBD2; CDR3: CASSYGRGARSDQYF; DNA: TGTGCCAGCAGTTACGGGCGGGGGGCCCGCTCGGACCAGTACTTC
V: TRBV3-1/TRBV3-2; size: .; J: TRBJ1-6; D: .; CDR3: CASSRGGLGSPLHF; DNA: TGTGCCAGCAGCCGCGGGGGACTAGGGTCACCCCTCCACTTT
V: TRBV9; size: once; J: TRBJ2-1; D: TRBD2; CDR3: CASSTNSGRYNEQFF; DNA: TGTGCCAGCAGCACAAATAGCGGGAGATACAATGAGCAGTTCTTC
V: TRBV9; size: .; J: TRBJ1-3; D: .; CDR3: CASSVAGQGGNTIYF; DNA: TGTGCCAGCAGCGTAGCCGGCCAGGGTGGAAACACCATATATTTT
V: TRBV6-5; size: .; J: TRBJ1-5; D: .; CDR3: CASSYKGGGNQPQHF; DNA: TGTGCCAGCAGTTACAAGGGAGGCGGGAATCAGCCCCAGCATTTT
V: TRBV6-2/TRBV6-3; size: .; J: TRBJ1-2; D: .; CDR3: CASSYQGRFYGYTF; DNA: TGTGCCAGCAGTTACCAGGGGCGCTTCTATGGCTACACCTTC
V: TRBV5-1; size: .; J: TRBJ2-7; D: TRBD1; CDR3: CASSLGGQGSYEQYF; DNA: TGCGCCAGCAGCTTGGGGGGACAGGGGTCCTACGAGCAGTACTTC
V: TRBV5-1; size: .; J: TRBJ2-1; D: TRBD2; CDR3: CASSPRAGSSYNEQFF; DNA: TGCGCCAGCAGCCCAAGAGCGGGGAGCTCCTACAATGAGCAGTTCTTC
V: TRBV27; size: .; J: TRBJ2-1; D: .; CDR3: CASSLLRPNNEQFF; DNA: TGTGCCAGCAGTTTATTGAGGCCAAACAATGAGCAGTTCTTC
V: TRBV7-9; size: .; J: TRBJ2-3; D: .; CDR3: CASSRNPLWTSTDTQYF; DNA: TGTGCCAGCAGCCGCAACCCCCTATGGACTAGCACAGATACGCAGTATTTT
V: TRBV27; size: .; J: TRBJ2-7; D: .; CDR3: CASSLTPTTQFYEQYF; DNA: TGTGCCAGCAGTTTAACCCCGACTACCCAATTCTACGAGCAGTACTTC
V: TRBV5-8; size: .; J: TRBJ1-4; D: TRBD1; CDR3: CASRLTGGRGEKLFF; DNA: TGTGCCAGCAGATTGACAGGGGGACGGGGTGAAAAACTGTTTTTT
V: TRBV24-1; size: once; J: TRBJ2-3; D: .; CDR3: CATSDFSQATTATDTQYF; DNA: TGTGCCACCAGTGATTTCAGTCAGGCGACCACAGCCACAGATACGCAGTATTTT
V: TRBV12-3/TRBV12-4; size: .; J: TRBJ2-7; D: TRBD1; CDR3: CASSRQGYEQYF; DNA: TGTGCCAGCAGCCGACAGGGGTACGAGCAGTACTTC
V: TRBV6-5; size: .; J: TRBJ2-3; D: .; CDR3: CASSYGRGRDTQYF; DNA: TGTGCCAGCAGTTACGGTCGGGGTCGCGATACGCAGTATTTT
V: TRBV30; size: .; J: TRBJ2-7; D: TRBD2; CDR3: CAWAFTSGGDYEQYF; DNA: TGTGCCTGGGCCTTCACTAGCGGAGGAGACTACGAGCAGTACTTC
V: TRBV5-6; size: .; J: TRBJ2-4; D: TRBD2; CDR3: CASRRTSGGIAKNIQYF; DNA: TGTGCCAGCCGCCGGACTAGCGGGGGGATAGCCAAAAACATTCAGTACTTC
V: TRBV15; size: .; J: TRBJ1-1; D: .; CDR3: CATSRVGGKNTEAFF; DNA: TGTGCCACCAGCAGAGTGGGGGGGAAGAACACTGAAGCTTTCTTT
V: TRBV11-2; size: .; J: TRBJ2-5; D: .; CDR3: CASSPLQGNQETQYF; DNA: TGTGCCAGCAGTCCCTTACAGGGAAACCAAGAGACCCAGTACTTC
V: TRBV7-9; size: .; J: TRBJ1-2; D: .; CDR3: CASSLSVDYGYTF; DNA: TGTGCCAGCAGCTTAAGCGTGGACTATGGCTACACCTTC
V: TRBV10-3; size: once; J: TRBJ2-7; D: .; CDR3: CAISETGSVQQYF; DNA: TGTGCCATCAGTGAAACAGGGTCCGTACAGCAGTACTTC
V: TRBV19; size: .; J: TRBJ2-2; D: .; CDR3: CASSRSFSNTGELFF; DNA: TGTGCCAGTAGTCGGTCATTTTCGAACACCGGGGAGCTGTTTTTT
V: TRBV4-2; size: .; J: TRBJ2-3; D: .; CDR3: CASSRGGTDTQYF; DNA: TGTGCCAGCAGCCGGGGCGGCACAGATACGCAGTATTTT
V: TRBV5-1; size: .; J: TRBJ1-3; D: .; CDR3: CASSLAGGRAGNTIYF; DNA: TGCGCCAGCAGCTTGGCCGGGGGTAGGGCTGGAAACACCATATATTTT
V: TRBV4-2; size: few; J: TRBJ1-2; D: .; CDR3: CASSQDRLGYTF; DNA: TGTGCCAGCAGCCAAGATCGTCTGGGCTACACCTTC
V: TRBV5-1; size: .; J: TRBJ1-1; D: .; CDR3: CASSQQGSLGAFF; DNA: TGCGCCAGCAGTCAACAGGGATCCCTTGGAGCTTTCTTT
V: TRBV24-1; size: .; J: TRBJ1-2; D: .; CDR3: CATSDSTTGYYGYTF; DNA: TGTGCCACCAGTGATTCCACTACAGGGTACTATGGCTACACCTTC
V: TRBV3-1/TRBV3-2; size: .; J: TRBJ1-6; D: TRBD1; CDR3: CASSRTTGGGGSPLHF; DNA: TGTGCCAGCAGCCGTACTACAGGGGGCGGAGGATCACCCCTCCACTTT
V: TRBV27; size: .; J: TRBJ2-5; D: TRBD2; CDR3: CASSFGRGGSRETQYF; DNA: TGTGCCAGCAGTTTCGGCCGGGGGGGCAGTAGGGAGACCCAGTACTTC
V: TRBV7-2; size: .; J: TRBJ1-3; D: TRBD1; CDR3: CASSLKGTALSGNTIYF; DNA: TGTGCCAGCAGCTTAAAGGGGACAGCCCTCTCTGGAAACACCATATATTTT
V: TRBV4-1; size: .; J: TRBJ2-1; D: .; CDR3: CASSQQGLGNEQFF; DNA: TGCGCCAGCAGCCAGCAGGGCCTGGGGAATGAGCAGTTCTTC
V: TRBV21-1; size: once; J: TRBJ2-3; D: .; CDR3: CASSNWRRGHTQYF; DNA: TGTGCCAGCAGCAATTGGCGGCGGGGGCATACGCAGTATTTT
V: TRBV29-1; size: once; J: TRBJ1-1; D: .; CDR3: CSVDTTLNTEAFF; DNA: TGCAGCGTTGACACTACCTTAAACACTGAAGCTTTCTTT
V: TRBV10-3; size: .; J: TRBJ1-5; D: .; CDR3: CAISDSSSYSNQPQHF; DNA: TGTGCCATCAGTGATTCCAGTAGCTATAGCAATCAGCCCCAGCATTTT
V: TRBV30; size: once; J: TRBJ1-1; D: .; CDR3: CAWSPSTTNEAFF; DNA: TGTGCCTGGAGTCCATCTACAACTAATGAAGCTTTCTTT